The present TCR beta chain was sequenced within a study of CD8 T cells in Susac syndrome. Germline V gene sequence: CDR1 WSHSY, CDR2 SAAADI. V was pared by 7 bases and J by 0 bases, with 10 bases between. The CDR3 is made up of 13 amino acids. Reverse transcription of roughly 0.45 to 1 ug RNA was performed with random hexamers. MiXCR, run by TCRdb on the immunoSEQ multiplex PCR reads, gives a single entry per CDR3 protein. The sample includes 210,000 or so distinct CDR3 sequences, around 93% of them seen just once. This chain connects TRBV10-2 to TRBJ2-7, with TRBD1 as a possible D gene (5 bases). Input material: CD4+ T cells from PBMCs. The TCR originated in a human donor with Susac syndrome. The CDR3 region is CASTDRSSYEQYF. CDR3 in DNA: TGCGCCAGCACCGACAGAAGCTCCTACGAGCAGTACTTC.